These 31 T cell receptor beta chains share one sample of origin, sequenced in a study of PD-1 blockade in classical Hodgkin lymphoma. Assay: immunoSEQ multiplex PCR; the TCRdb copy retains only in-frame clones and omits some. The profile shows around 20,000 clones, around 79% of them singletons. With no exception, relapse followed autologous stem cell transplantation in all patients, and brentuximab vedotin exposure varied. This material consisted of peripheral blood mononuclear cells (PBMCs), taken before the second cycle of nivolumab. The receptors derive from a human donor with classical Hodgkin lymphoma.

The chain carries TRBV29-1 and TRBJ2-6, with D tentatively TRBD2 (6 bases). There are 14 residues in the CDR3. Looked up from germline, CDR1 is SQVTM and CDR2 is ANQGSEA. The V end was cut by 1 base, the J end by 3 bases, with 7 bases between. In nucleotides, the CDR3 is TGCAGCGTTGAAGGCGGGGTTGGGGCCAACGTCCTGACTTTC. Its protein product is CSVEGGVGANVLTF. Full variable domain (remainder filled in from reference TRBV29-1 and TRBJ2-6): SAVISQKPSRDICQRGTSLTIQCQVDSQVTMMFWYRQQPGQSLTLIATANQGSEATYESGFVIDKFPISRPNLTFSTLTVSNMSPEDSSIYLCSVEGGVGANVLTFGAGSRLTVL.

The chain combines TRBV5-1 with TRBJ2-1; D gene uncertain. Germline loops: CDR1 SGHRS, CDR2 YFSETQ. CDR3 length equals 15 residues. V lost 6 bases to trimming and J lost 2 bases, with 15 bases between them. The CDR3 DNA reads TGCGCCAGCACCCAATCGACTGTCCCCTACAATGAGCAGTTCTTC. Translated: CASTQSTVPYNEQFF.

This chain uses TRBV19 with TRBJ1-5, with no clear D. Germline V lookup: CDR1 LNHDA, CDR2 SQIVND (reference sequence). V was pared by 4 bases and J by 8 bases, with 9 bases between. The CDR3 contains 12 residues. This CDR3 reads CASSTRKEPQHF. CDR3 nucleotides: TGTGCCAGTAGTACCCGTAAGGAGCCCCAGCATTTT.

The chain joins TRBV27 to TRBJ1-1; no clear D gene. V was shortened by 3 bases and J by 8 bases, with 10 bases between the two germline ends. The CDR3 loop spans 12 amino acids. Germline V gives CDR1 MNHEY, CDR2 SMNVEV (reference sequence). DNA for the CDR3: TGTGCCAGCAGTTTTACGGGCACCGAAGCTTTCTTT. Translating gives CASSFTGTEAFF.

This rearrangement joins TRBV28 to TRBJ1-2, with 8 bases that match TRBD1. The CDR3 consists of 16 residues. With V trimmed by 4 bases and J by 6 bases, 13 bases remained unmatched. Germline loops: CDR1 MDHEN, CDR2 SYDVKM. CDR3: CASSYPGQGARNGYTF. The CDR3 DNA is TGTGCCAGCAGTTATCCCGGGCAGGGGGCGAGGAATGGCTACACCTTC.

The chain employs TRBV5-1 and TRBJ2-7, with 10 bases matching TRBD1. The trim removed 4 bases at V and 5 bases at J, leaving 9 bases unmatched. In germline, CDR1 is SGHRS, CDR2 YFSETQ. The CDR3 length is 15 residues. CDR3 loop: CASSAGTGEGHEQYF. In DNA form, the CDR3 reads TGCGCCAGCAGCGCAGGGACAGGGGAGGGCCACGAGCAGTACTTC.

The genes are TRBV15 and TRBJ1-4, with D possibly TRBD1 on 5 matching bases. In germline, CDR1 is LNHNV, CDR2 YYDKDF (reference sequence). The ends were cut back, 9 bases at V and 5 bases at J, with 13 bases in the middle. The CDR3 has 13 residues. CDR3 in amino acids: CATRDGGNEKLFF. CDR3 nucleotide sequence: TGTGCCACTAGGGATGGGGGAAATGAAAAACTGTTTTTT. The variable domain in full, with the rest retrieved from reference TRBV15 and TRBJ1-4, is DAMVIQNPRYQVTQFGKPVTLSCSQTLNHNVMYWYQQKSSQAPKLLFHYYDKDFNNEADTPDNFQSRRPNTSFCFLDIRSPGLGDTAMYLCATRDGGNEKLFFGSGTQLSVL.

The chain employs TRBV7-2 and TRBJ2-5, with D unclear. CDR1 is SGHTA, CDR2 FQGNSA, per germline. The CDR3 is 14 amino acids. The germline V and J ends were trimmed by 2 bases and 4 bases, with 11 bases remaining between them. Written as DNA, the CDR3 is TGTGCCAGCAGCTTATGGGAACACCTAGAGACCCAGTACTTC. This sequence encodes CASSLWEHLETQYF.

The chain links TRBV9 to TRBJ1-4; perhaps TRBD1 as D (5 bases). Trimming removed 0 bases from V and 6 bases from J, with 9 bases in between. The CDR3 length is 14 residues. Germline CDR1 and CDR2: SGDLS and YYNGEE. The CDR3 reads CASSVGLGDEKLFF. CDR3 sequence (DNA): TGTGCCAGCAGCGTAGGGCTAGGGGATGAAAAACTGTTTTTT.

The chain couples TRBV29-1 to TRBJ1-4; no clear D gene. The CDR3 is 13 amino acids. The germline V and J ends were trimmed by 7 bases and 4 bases, with 13 bases remaining between them. Germline V gives CDR1 SQVTM, CDR2 ANQGSEA. CDR3 in DNA: TGCAGCGCCGAGGGCTGGGGTAATGAAAAACTGTTTTTT. It encodes CSAEGWGNEKLFF.

The rearrangement links TRBV19 to TRBJ2-4; possibly TRBD1 for D (6 bases). This CDR3 contains 15 residues. Trimming took off 7 bases at V and 6 bases at J, with 19 bases between the two ends. CDR1 LNHDA and CDR2 SQIVND come from the germline V gene (reference sequence). CDR3 nucleotide sequence: TGTGCCAGTACCCCAACGGGACACTTGTTAAACATTCAGTACTTC. Translation: CASTPTGHLLNIQYF.

By its share, this clone is medium-sized. The chain employs TRBV5-6 and TRBJ2-7; no definite D call. Deletions cut 2 bases from V and 2 bases from J, with 11 bases between. This CDR3 has 14 residues. Germline assignment: CDR1 SGHDT and CDR2 YYEEEE. The CDR3 spells CASSFRQRTYEQYF. CDR3 coding DNA: TGTGCCAGCAGCTTTCGGCAGAGAACCTACGAGCAGTACTTC.

CDR3 in DNA: TGTGCCAGCAGCTTAAACACTCATAGCGGAAATGAGCAGTTCTTC. Its protein product is CASSLNTHSGNEQFF. J is TRBJ2-1 and V is TRBV11-3; D perhaps matches TRBD2 (6 bases). Trimming took 2 bases from V and 7 from J, leaving 15 bases between them. The CDR3 is 15 residues long. Germline V gene lookup returns CDR1 SGHNT and CDR2 YENEEA.

The chain carries TRBV6-1 and TRBJ1-2, with D possibly being TRBD1 (5 bases). V was pared by 4 bases and J by 5 bases, with 14 bases between. Per the germline V gene, CDR1 is MNHNS and CDR2 is SASEGT. CDR3 length: 14 amino acids. The DNA for the CDR3 is TGTGCCAGCAGTGTGGGCAGGGACGCTTATGGCTACACCTTC. Protein sequence: CASSVGRDAYGYTF.

The chain is built from TRBV16 and TRBJ2-5, with 7 positions matching TRBD1. With 4 bases clipped from V and 5 bases from J, the junction kept 13 bases outside the gene matches. The V gene's germline CDR1 is KGHSY and CDR2 FQNENV. This CDR3 is built from 16 residues. As DNA, the CDR3 is TGTGCCAGCAGCCCCTTTGAGACAGGGAAGCGGGAGACCCAGTACTTC. Its translation: CASSPFETGKRETQYF. The whole variable domain, filled in from reference TRBV16 and TRBJ2-5, reads GEEVAQTPKHLVRGEGQKAKLYCAPIKGHSYVFWYQQVLKNEFKFLISFQNENVFDETGMPKERFSAKCLPNSPCSLEIQATKLEDSAVYFCASSPFETGKRETQYFGPGTRLLVL.

V usage is TRBV5-5 and J usage is TRBJ1-3; TRBD1 might be the D (6 bases). Trimming removed 4 bases at V and 0 bases at J, with 17 bases between. The CDR3 contains 17 residues. Germline V gene sequence: CDR1 SGHKS, CDR2 YYEKEE (reference sequence). The CDR3 nucleotides read TGTGCCAGCAGCCCACAGAGGGGGGAACACTCTGGAAACACCATATATTTT. It codes for CASSPQRGEHSGNTIYF. The complete variable domain, with remaining parts taken from reference TRBV5-5 and TRBJ1-3, reads DAGVTQSPTHLIKTRGQQVTLRCSPISGHKSVSWYQQVLGQGPQFIFQYYEKEERGRGNFPDRFSARQFPNYSSELNVNALLLGDSALYLCASSPQRGEHSGNTIYFGEGSWLTVV.

The chain joins TRBV10-3 to TRBJ2-1; 7 nucleotides align to TRBD1. After removal of 0 bases from V and 9 bases from J, the junction contained 2 bases not matched to a gene. The CDR3 spans 13 residues. The V gene's germline CDR1 is ENHRY and CDR2 SYGVKD. As DNA, the CDR3 is TGTGCCATCAGTGAGTCCAGGGGGACTGAGCAGTTCTTC. Translated, it gives CAISESRGTEQFF.

The genes are TRBV30 and TRBJ2-3; 9 positions match TRBD2. This CDR3 comprises 14 residues. The germline CDR1 and CDR2 sequences are GTSNPN and SVGIG (reference sequence). V gave up 3 bases and J gave up 2 bases; unmatched junction bases: 3. The DNA of the CDR3 is TGTGCCTGGAGGGTAGCGGGGGCCACAGATACGCAGTATTTT. This encodes CAWRVAGATDTQYF.

This chain connects TRBV14 to TRBJ2-7, with TRBD1 matching over 9 bases. Germline CDR1 is SGHDN and CDR2 is FVKESK. The CDR3 sequence is 14 residues long. V shed 5 bases, J shed 4 bases, and the junction held 6 bases outside the gene matches. CDR3 nucleotides: TGTGCCAGCAGCAAAACAGGGGGCTTTTACGAGCAGTACTTC. This gives the protein CASSKTGGFYEQYF.

This clone has only a few counts. The chain employs TRBV27 and TRBJ1-2; D unclear. CDR3 length: 12 residues. Per the germline V gene, CDR1 is MNHEY and CDR2 is SMNVEV (reference sequence). Trimming left V 5 bases short and J 10 bases short, with 14 bases between. CDR3 sequence: CASSNFTMPYTF. The CDR3 DNA is TGTGCCAGCAGTAATTTTACTATGCCCTACACCTTC.

J is TRBJ2-5 and V is TRBV4-2, with 10 bases identical to TRBD1. Germline V CDR1 and CDR2: LGHNA, YNFKEQ. The CDR3 is 17 amino acids. V lost 1 base, J lost 2 bases, and 7 bases stayed unmatched. CDR3 in DNA: TGTGCCAGCAGCCAAGGATTATTGGGACAGGGGCAAGAGACCCAGTACTTC. It codes for CASSQGLLGQGQETQYF.

This clone was seen only a few times. The rearrangement uses TRBV4-3 and TRBJ2-2; D unclear. V was cut by 1 base and J by 2 bases, with 8 bases left in between. Germline V gives CDR1 LGHNA, CDR2 YSLEER. The CDR3 covers 15 residues. CDR3 nucleotides: TGCGCCAGCAGCCAAGGGACCACTAACACCGGGGAGCTGTTTTTT. It specifies CASSQGTTNTGELFF.

This clone was seen a handful of times. The J gene is TRBJ2-7, the V gene TRBV5-6; 9 nucleotides line up with TRBD1. CDR1 and CDR2 from the germline V gene are SGHDT and YYEEEE. The V gene end was trimmed by 3 bases and the J gene end by 4 bases; junction bases not matched to a gene: 2. There are 13 residues in the CDR3. CDR3 DNA: TGTGCCAGCAGCTCCGGGACAGGGTACGAGCAGTACTTC. Protein: CASSSGTGYEQYF.

This clone is categorized as medium-sized. V gene TRBV7-2 combines with J gene TRBJ1-2, with a possible D match to TRBD1 (6 bases). The CDR3 sequence is 15 residues long. V was cut by 2 bases and J by 4 bases, with 14 bases left in between. Germline V gene sequence: CDR1 SGHTA, CDR2 FQGNSA. The CDR3: CASSLSEGGGYGYTF. CDR3 DNA sequence: TGTGCCAGCAGCTTAAGTGAGGGGGGCGGCTATGGCTACACCTTC. The full variable domain, completed using reference TRBV7-2 and TRBJ1-2, is GAGVSQSPSNKVTEKGKDVELRCDPISGHTALYWYRQSLGQGLEFLIYFQGNSAPDKSGLPSDRFSAERTGGSVSTLTIQRTQQEDSAVYLCASSLSEGGGYGYTFGSGTRLTVV.

The V gene is TRBV7-9, the J gene TRBJ2-4; D could derive from TRBD1 or TRBD2 (5 bases each). The germline V gene encodes CDR1 SEHNR and CDR2 FQNEAQ (reference sequence). V was trimmed by 6 bases and J by 4 bases, leaving 19 bases between them. CDR3 length: 16 residues. The DNA of the CDR3 is TGTGCCAGCAGACTATGGGACGGATTGGAAAAAAACATTCAGTACTTC. Protein product: CASRLWDGLEKNIQYF.

This sequence joins TRBV29-1 and TRBJ1-1; D is uncertain. V lost 4 bases and J lost 11, with 11 bases in between. CDR1 SQVTM and CDR2 ANQGSEA come from the germline V gene. The CDR3 totals 10 residues. The CDR3 DNA reads as TGCAGCGTTGCGGATCGGGTGGCTTTCTTT. Translated: CSVADRVAFF.

This clone was recorded once. This chain joins TRBV27 and TRBJ2-7, with no clear D. The germline V and J ends were trimmed by 2 bases and 2 bases, with 7 bases remaining between them. This CDR3 is 13 amino acids long. The germline V gene has CDR1 MNHEY and CDR2 SMNVEV (reference sequence). CDR3 sequence: CASSLGRTYEQYF. In DNA, the CDR3 is TGTGCCAGCAGTTTAGGCCGGACCTACGAGCAGTACTTC.

The chain is built from TRBV6-5 and TRBJ2-6; D is uncertain. The CDR3 loop spans 15 amino acids. Trimming removed 0 bases from V and 1 base from J, with 4 bases in between. The germline V gene encodes CDR1 MNHEY and CDR2 SVGAGI. Written as DNA, the CDR3 is TGTGCCAGCAGTTACTCATGGTCTGGGGCCAACGTCCTGACTTTC. Protein sequence: CASSYSWSGANVLTF.

This clone was detected only once. V gene TRBV7-9 combines with J gene TRBJ2-7; 9 nucleotides line up with TRBD2. Germline V lookup: CDR1 SEHNR, CDR2 FQNEAQ (reference sequence). J was trimmed by 4 bases and V by 5 bases; bases with no gene match: 12. This CDR3 region has 16 residues. The CDR3 bases are TGTGCCAGCAGCCTATCTAGCGGGGCGTGGGCTTACGAGCAGTACTTC. Translation gives CASSLSSGAWAYEQYF.

This clone is classed as medium-sized. The CDR3 reads CASSPRGQGANSPLHF. The CDR3 DNA follows: TGCGCCAGCAGCCCGAGGGGACAGGGGGCGAATTCACCCCTCCACTTT. The chain recombines TRBV5-1 with TRBJ1-6; 12 bases are shared with TRBD1. Per the germline V gene, CDR1 is SGHRS and CDR2 is YFSETQ. The J segment lost 7 bases and the V segment lost 4 bases, leaving 6 bases of the junction unmatched. The CDR3 is 16 amino acids.

This chain links TRBV6-5 with TRBJ1-5; no clear D gene. Trimming left V 5 bases short and J 1 base short, with 12 bases between. The CDR3 sequence is 15 residues long. Germline lookup yields CDR1 MNHEY and CDR2 SVGAGI. The CDR3 DNA is TGTGCCAGCAGTCTCGGAGCAGTGAGCAATCAGCCCCAGCATTTT. This gives the protein CASSLGAVSNQPQHF.